The clone carrying this T cell receptor (beta chain) was seen at least ten times. What it binds is not known. This sample is part of a study of identical twins. Overall study results and limits: The models gave estimates that fell short of the out-of-frame TCR alpha sharing seen in monozygotic twins. While abundant cord blood beta clonotypes carried fewer insertions, memory repertoires showed no such pattern.

The CDR3 runs to 14 residues. Trimming took 6 bases from V and 5 from J; bases not matched to a gene: 7. Germline V gene sequence: CDR1 MNHEY, CDR2 SMNVEV (reference sequence). TCRdb recomputed calls from the 5' RACE reads with MiXCR, one row per CDR3 protein. Among 140,000 to 150,000 distinct CDR3 sequences listed, approximately 4% were seen once. Healthy Caucasians provided all donations. The sequenced sample was memory T cells sorted from blood. This chain connects TRBV27 to TRBJ2-1; TRBD1 matches 7 bases. The clonotype comes from a man between 18 and 35 years old in good health. CDR3 coding DNA: TGTGCCAGCAGCTCACAGGGGAACCACAATGAGCAGTTCTTC. As protein: CASSSQGNHNEQFF.